The entry below gives a single T cell receptor beta chain sequence along with its context. Ten or more counts support this clonotype. The antigen this receptor binds is unknown. No qualities accompany the bases; no much larger clone lies one base away. The sample is drawn from a study of Graves' ophthalmopathy and Graves' hyperthyroidism (dated 2018 in TCRdb). In the study overall: Peripheral blood was collected at initial diagnosis, before any treatment. The study used signatures of the TCR beta repertoire to tell Graves' ophthalmopathy apart from Graves' hyperthyroidism and to predict which patients would progress to ophthalmopathy. In total, over 130 blood samples were TCR-sequenced: around 42 ophthalmopathy, some 75 hyperthyroidism and some 17 hyperthyroidism-to-ophthalmopathy patients. To explore V-J signatures that distinguish ophthalmopathy from hyperthyroidism, a discovery set of about 99 patients was enrolled, made up of 43 with ophthalmopathy and roughly 55 with stable hyperthyroidism. The independent validation cohort included some 19 hyperthyroidism patients plus 17 patients who later progressed from hyperthyroidism to ophthalmopathy. In five or six hyperthyroidism patients, T-cell repertoires of thyroid tissue and blood were compared. Following sample collection, hyperthyroidism patients were given methimazole at a starting dose of 30 mg daily, and ophthalmopathy patients were given high-dose intravenous methylprednisolone. For training and testing, the 100 or so patients in the discovery cohort were randomly divided in a 7:3 ratio.

TCR beta CDR3 regions were amplified from RNA transcripts for repertoire sequencing. A first-round RT-PCR used HTBI primers with the Qiagen OneStep RT-PCR kit, followed by a second-round multiplex PCR, size selection and purification. Libraries were sequenced on an Illumina HiSeq2000 using paired-end 100 bp reads. Under the source paper's analysis protocol: Reads were processed with SOAPnuke, discarding reads with adapters, uncalled bases, mean Phred below 15, or no exact constant-primer or identifier match. COPE v1.2.5 was used to merge high-quality paired reads. Clonotypes were defined as unique nucleotide sequences and were aligned to IMGT TRB V, D and J references using MiTCR v1.1. The analysis was limited to V-J combinations with a frequency above 0.0001, which together covered more than 99% of repertoires. A TCR clonal expansion and chaos score per V-J combination was defined as the ratio of F50 clonal expansion to chaos observed in the TCRdist matrix. Welch's t-statistics and random forest were used to narrow the features down to 10 to 15 V-J combinations, which were then fed into a naive Bayes classifier. The Morisita-Horn index was used to measure how similar the thyroid and blood repertoires were. Through fastp at Q25 and MiXCR, TCRdb rebuilt clones from the public reads, retaining in-frame beta chains. Rows are combined by CDR3 protein, so each entry shows the most common genes and DNA. The V and J calls here are based on TCRdb, not the publication. Recorded for this sample are fewer than 400,000 distinct CDR3 sequences; approximately 20% of them occurred a single time. Around 1.5% of the sample is taken by the ten largest.

Ophthalmopathy patients were characterized by moderately to severely active disease, a Clinical Activity Score of at least 3, a NOSPECS grade of at least 4, and a disease duration under 3 months. Patients with other autoimmune diseases, uncontrolled infections, pregnancy or lactation were excluded from the study. Diagnosis was based on clinical symptoms, serum thyroxine, TRAb, thyroid ultrasound and orbital computed tomography. Ficoll-Paque density gradient centrifugation was used to isolate PBMCs from approximately 11 ml of fresh peripheral blood. Trizol reagent was used to extract the total RNA, and its quality was then checked on an Agilent 2100 Bioanalyzer. The research as a whole found: Most expanded thyroid clonotypes with a frequency above 0.001 also appeared in blood, which suggests that blood repertoires may reflect the immune response in the thyroid. In cross-validation, the 13-signature model distinguished ophthalmopathy from stable hyperthyroidism with around 90% sensitivity and roughly 81% specificity, while in the test set the corresponding values were approximately 80% and 75%. No statistical method was used to set the sample size in advance, and the investigators knew which group each participant was assigned to. In validation, the model predicted ophthalmopathy progression with nearly 71% sensitivity and less than 80% specificity; fewer than 15 predicted patients were CT-confirmed with GO in a median of about 7.1 months.

The CDR3 has 12 amino acids, counting the end cysteine and phenylalanine. Left in the record is the CDR3 DNA by itself, 36 bases read in frame from the first base. Deletion took 5 bases off V and 3 bases off J, with a span of 11 bases between the germline ends. The germline V gene (reference sequence) provides CDR1 GTSNPN and CDR2 SVGIG. The sequence is built from TRBV30 and TRBJ2-7; the D gene is not confidently resolved. This receptor was obtained from a woman in her late teens or twenties with Graves' ophthalmopathy. Donor details come from another sample of the same person, matched by shared clones. The sample consisted of peripheral blood. The sequenced DNA is TGTGCCTGGGTCGGTCCTGACTACGAGCAGTACTTC. It encodes CAWVGPDYEQYF.